These T cell receptor beta chains were read from a single sample in a study of T cell responses to AZD1222 COVID-19 vaccine. Sequencing used immunoSEQ multiplex PCR; TCRdb keeps in-frame clones, though not all of them. The sample contains about 140,000 clones, approximately 88% of which appear only once. The input for sequencing was peripheral blood, taken 28 days after the second dose of the MenACWY control vaccine. These receptors were collected from an adult who received the MenACWY meningococcal vaccine as a control. The CDR3 runs from the conserved cysteine through the conserved F or W. A D gene is named only where the DNA matches it firmly. Part of the rows lack a size; the others show once, few, many or a class for expanded clones.

abundance: -; v_gene: TRBV11-3; d_gene: -; len: 14; j_gene: TRBJ1-1; CDR3nt: TGTGCCAGCAGCCCCGATGGGTTGAACACTGAAGCTTTCTTT; CDR3aa: CASSPDGLNTEAFF
abundance: -; v_gene: TRBV6-5; d_gene: -; len: 12; j_gene: TRBJ1-5; CDR3nt: TGTGCCAGCAAGTCGGGGGGTCAGCCCCAGCATTTT; CDR3aa: CASKSGGQPQHF
abundance: -; v_gene: TRBV2; d_gene: -; len: 13; j_gene: TRBJ2-5; CDR3nt: TGTGCCAGCAGTGGTGAGGGCGGAGAGACCCAGTACTTC; CDR3aa: CASSGEGGETQYF
abundance: -; v_gene: TRBV6-5; d_gene: -; len: 13; j_gene: TRBJ1-4; CDR3nt: TGTGCCAGCACCTCCCTTGGTAATGAAAAACTGTTTTTT; CDR3aa: CASTSLGNEKLFF
abundance: few; v_gene: TRBV5-4; d_gene: -; len: 13; j_gene: TRBJ2-1; CDR3nt: TGTGCCAGCAGCTTGGTAAGAGACAATGAGCAGTTCTTC; CDR3aa: CASSLVRDNEQFF
abundance: -; v_gene: TRBV7-3; d_gene: TRBD2; len: 14; j_gene: TRBJ2-3; CDR3nt: TGTGCCAGCAGCTCTAGCGGGGGGTCAGATACGCAGTATTTT; CDR3aa: CASSSSGGSDTQYF
abundance: once; v_gene: TRBV6-5; d_gene: -; len: 13; j_gene: TRBJ1-1; CDR3nt: TGTGCCACCCTCGGTCGCAGGAAAGATGAAGCTTTCTTT; CDR3aa: CATLGRRKDEAFF
abundance: -; v_gene: TRBV29-1; d_gene: -; len: 13; j_gene: TRBJ2-2; CDR3nt: TGCAGCGGTCGAAACACGAACACCGGGGAGCTGTTTTTT; CDR3aa: CSGRNTNTGELFF
abundance: -; v_gene: TRBV7-9; d_gene: -; len: 16; j_gene: TRBJ2-3; CDR3nt: TGTGCCAGCAGCTCACGGGACGCCCCGGTCCGAGATACGCAGTATTTT; CDR3aa: CASSSRDAPVRDTQYF
abundance: once; v_gene: TRBV10-3; d_gene: -; len: 13; j_gene: TRBJ2-3; CDR3nt: TGTGCCACCCGACAGGACCTCACAGATACGCAGTATTTT; CDR3aa: CATRQDLTDTQYF
abundance: -; v_gene: TRBV5-1; d_gene: -; len: 16; j_gene: TRBJ2-3; CDR3nt: TGCGCCAGCAGCTGGGGCCTCCGGGACACCACAGATACGCAGTATTTT; CDR3aa: CASSWGLRDTTDTQYF
abundance: -; v_gene: TRBV11-2; d_gene: -; len: 13; j_gene: TRBJ1-1; CDR3nt: TGTGCCAGCAGCTTAGGAAGGCCCACTGAAGCTTTCTTT; CDR3aa: CASSLGRPTEAFF
abundance: -; v_gene: TRBV4-1; d_gene: -; len: 11; j_gene: TRBJ2-7; CDR3nt: TGCGCCAGCAGCCAATTCTACGAGCAGTACTTC; CDR3aa: CASSQFYEQYF